This record looks at one T cell receptor beta chain sequence and its context. Its antigen has not been determined. Base qualities are missing; no much larger clone stands one base away. The data belong to a study of T cell repertoires in cytomegalovirus infection (dated by TCRdb to between 2019 and 2020). Turning to the overall study: Peptide stimulations targeted recently identified HLA-C-restricted CMV epitopes, whose presentation resists viral immunomodulation, together with well-studied HLA-B-restricted epitopes. Donor HLA type was relevant to the analysis, as public TCR beta signatures indicated carriage of CMV infection together with the matching HLA type.

The treatment or condition label, as the study defines it: in vitro stimulation with specific CMV peptide epitopes to enrich CMV-specific T cells. Sequencing relied on an Illumina HiSeq 1500. TCRdb reworked the public reads: Q25 trimming with fastp, MiXCR clone assembly, productive beta chains retained. Entries that share a CDR3 protein sequence are merged under the most common genes and DNA. This sample lists roughly 920,000 distinct CDR3 sequences; approximately 32% were detected once. Jointly, the top ten make up about an eighth of the sample. From its cysteine to its phenylalanine, the CDR3 spans 15 amino acids. The read is trimmed to its CDR3 DNA, 45 bases read in frame from base 1. V and J lose 0 bases and 5 bases, and a span of 11 bases separates them. The germline V gene gives CDR1 as LGHNA and CDR2 as YSLEER. Study-wide findings and limitations: The ex vivo response was dominated by HLA-C-restricted CMV-specific TCR beta clonotypes, which also provided the single most frequent clonotype in two of eight donors. In both this cohort and an independent cohort of some 350 donors, the cumulative frequency of public TCR beta family members distinguished carriers of CMV infection plus the relevant HLA type.

This sequence was found in a human donor in good health (CMV status not recorded). Some clones in this sample may be carry-over from other donors' samples. This material consisted of cultured CD8+ T cells from PBMCs, taken from culture after CMV antigen stimulation. Here the chain combines TRBV4-3 and TRBJ2-1; the D gene is perhaps TRBD2, on 5 matching bases. The CDR3: CASSQDGGLHNEQFF. Read as DNA, the sequence is TGCGCCAGCAGCCAAGATGGCGGACTTCACAATGAGCAGTTCTTC.